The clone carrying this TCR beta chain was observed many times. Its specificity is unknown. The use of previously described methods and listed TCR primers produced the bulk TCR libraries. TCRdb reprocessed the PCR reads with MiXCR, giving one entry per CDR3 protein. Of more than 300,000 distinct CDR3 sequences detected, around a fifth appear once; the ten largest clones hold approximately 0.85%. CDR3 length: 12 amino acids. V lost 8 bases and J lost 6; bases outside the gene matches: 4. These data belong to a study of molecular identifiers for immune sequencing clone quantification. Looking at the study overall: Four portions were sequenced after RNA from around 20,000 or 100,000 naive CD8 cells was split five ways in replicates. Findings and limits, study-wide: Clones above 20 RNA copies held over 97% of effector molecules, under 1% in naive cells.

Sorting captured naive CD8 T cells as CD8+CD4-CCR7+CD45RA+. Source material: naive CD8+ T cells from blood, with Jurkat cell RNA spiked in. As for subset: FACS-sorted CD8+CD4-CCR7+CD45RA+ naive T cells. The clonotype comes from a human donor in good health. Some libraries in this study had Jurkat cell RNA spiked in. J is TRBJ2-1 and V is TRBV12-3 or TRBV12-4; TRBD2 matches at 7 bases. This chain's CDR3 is CASWTGGNEQFF. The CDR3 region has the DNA TGTGCCAGCTGGACGGGGGGCAATGAGCAGTTCTTC.